The T cell receptor beta chain described here comes from a study of spatial heterogeneity in lung cancer. Study-wide context: Matched bulk RNA-seq yielded a T cell transcriptional module score. Counts of TCR transcripts in tumor regions correlated strongly with that score.

A unique molecular identifier was attached to every TCR cDNA molecule. TCRdb passed the 5' RACE reads through MiXCR, listing each CDR3 protein once. Found here are 1,500 to 2,000 distinct CDR3 sequences, roughly 5.2% of them singletons; the top ten hold approximately 8.9%. This clonotype is deemed medium-sized. Its antigen remains unknown. Study-wide results and limits: Mutation counts in tumors were tracked by counts of expanded intratumoral alpha and beta TCRs.

Time point: sample taken at primary tumor resection. Patients with untreated early-stage non-small cell lung cancer, numbering some 72, were the donors. Sequencing of whole RNA from tumor, nontumor lung or frozen PBMC involved no sorting. The receptor comes from a male donor with early-stage non-small cell lung cancer. The starting material was lung tumor tissue, obtained at surgery.

The CDR3 sequence is CASRPGDYSNQPQHF. CDR3 DNA: TGTGCCAGCCGCCCCGGCGATTATAGCAATCAGCCCCAGCATTTT. The gene calls are TRBV6-5 and TRBJ1-5; D is undetermined. The CDR3 is 15 residues long. The germline V and J ends were trimmed by 8 bases and 0 bases, with 14 bases remaining between them. The germline V gene encodes CDR1 MNHEY and CDR2 SVGAGI.